Shown below are 17 T cell receptor beta chains from a single sample sequenced in a study of blood T cell repertoires in COVID-19. This table comes from immunoSEQ multiplex PCR, and its TCRdb copy is limited to in-frame clones, with some not included. The table lists more than 65,000 clones, 75% to 80% of them singletons. Sequencing was done on a sample of peripheral blood. The receptors come from a human donor in a cohort sampled during active COVID-19.

J is TRBJ2-2 and V is TRBV5-1; TRBD2 aligns across 8 bases. The CDR3 is 14 amino acids. Germline V CDR1 and CDR2: SGHRS, YFSETQ. V gave up 0 bases and J gave up 7 bases; unmatched junction bases: 2. The CDR3 spells CASSLVREVGELFF. Here the CDR3 DNA reads TGCGCCAGCAGCTTGGTGCGGGAGGTCGGGGAGCTGTTTTTT.

V usage is TRBV30 and J usage is TRBJ1-1; possibly TRBD1 for D (5 bases). CDR1 and CDR2 (germline): GTSNPN, SVGIG (reference sequence). This CDR3 is 15 amino acids long. The germline V and J ends were trimmed by 1 base and 1 base, with 13 bases remaining between them. The CDR3 bases are TGTGCCTGGAGTGGGGCGGGGGTCGGGAACACTGAAGCTTTCTTT. This gives the protein CAWSGAGVGNTEAFF.

The CDR3 loop reads CASRDAGQGFYTF. The CDR3 nucleotides are TGTGCCAGCAGGGACGCCGGGCAGGGGTTCTACACCTTC. This sequence joins TRBV6-5 and TRBJ1-2; tentatively, D is TRBD1 (6 bases). Trimming took off 6 bases at V and 10 bases at J, with 18 bases between the two ends. Germline lookup yields CDR1 MNHEY and CDR2 SVGAGI. This CDR3 region has 13 residues.

The V and J genes are TRBV5-1 and TRBJ2-7; 10 nucleotides line up with TRBD2. CDR1 SGHRS and CDR2 YFSETQ come from the germline V gene. This CDR3 contains 14 residues. After removal of 0 bases from V and 5 bases from J, the junction contained 2 bases not matched to a gene. DNA for the CDR3: TGCGCCAGCAGCTTGGCTAGCGGGGGCCACGAGCAGTACTTC. Translation: CASSLASGGHEQYF.

This clone was observed once. This chain connects TRBV28 to TRBJ2-7, with D hard to call. Per the germline V gene, CDR1 is MDHEN and CDR2 is SYDVKM. CDR3 length: 13 residues. The V and J ends lost 6 bases and 1 base respectively, with 10 bases between them. The CDR3 DNA reads as TGTGCCAGCAGGCGGCCGACTTCCTACGAGCAGTACTTC. Translation gives CASRRPTSYEQYF.

J is TRBJ2-7 and V is TRBV9; a weak D match, TRBD2 (5 bases). The CDR3 sequence is 16 residues long. The germline V gene has CDR1 SGDLS and CDR2 YYNGEE. The V and J ends lost 0 bases and 3 bases respectively, with 16 bases between them. The CDR3 is CASSVEPYGAGYEQYF. In DNA form, the CDR3 reads TGTGCCAGCAGCGTAGAGCCCTACGGCGCGGGCTACGAGCAGTACTTC.

This chain uses TRBV5-1 with TRBJ1-6; D remains unclear. The germline gives CDR1 SGHRS, CDR2 YFSETQ. The V end was cut by 1 base, the J end by 6 bases, with 14 bases between. The CDR3 has 16 amino acids. CDR3 region: CASSLNFQESNSPLHF. CDR3 DNA sequence: TGCGCCAGCAGCTTGAACTTTCAGGAAAGTAATTCACCCCTCCACTTT.

This chain links TRBV7-2 with TRBJ2-2; 9 nucleotides agree with TRBD1. There are 15 residues in the CDR3. V was pared by 4 bases and J by 6 bases, with 6 bases of the junction left unmatched. Germline CDR1 SGHTA, CDR2 FQGNSA. The CDR3 DNA reads TGTGCCAGCAGCTCGGGACAGGGTCTAGCCGGGGAGCTGTTTTTT. It specifies CASSSGQGLAGELFF.

This chain joins TRBV28 and TRBJ2-3, with D perhaps matching TRBD1 (6 bases). Deletions cut 6 bases from V and 2 bases from J, with 12 bases between. The CDR3 extends over 14 amino acids. Germline V lookup: CDR1 MDHEN, CDR2 SYDVKM. CDR3 protein: CASRSGQITDTQYF. The CDR3 DNA reads TGTGCCAGCAGGTCAGGACAGATCACAGATACGCAGTATTTT. Drawing the rest from reference TRBV28 and TRBJ2-3, the complete variable domain is DVKVTQSSRYLVKRTGEKVFLECVQDMDHENMFWYRQDPGLGLRLIYFSYDVKMKEKGDIPEGYSVSREKKERFSLILESASTNQTSMYLCASRSGQITDTQYFGPGTRLTVL.

The CDR3 spells CAWRLPPYNEQFF. The CDR3 nucleotides are TGTGCCTGGAGACTACCCCCATACAATGAGCAGTTCTTC. The chain couples TRBV30 to TRBJ2-1; D is ambiguous. Germline CDR1 GTSNPN, CDR2 SVGIG (reference sequence). With 3 bases removed from V and 4 bases from J, the gap between germline ends came to 10 bases. The CDR3 sequence is 13 residues long. Full variable domain (remainder filled in from reference TRBV30 and TRBJ2-1): SQTIHQWPATLVQPVGSPLSLECTVEGTSNPNLYWYRQAAGRGLQLLFYSVGIGQISSEVPQNLSASRPQDRQFILSSKKLLLSDSGFYLCAWRLPPYNEQFFGPGTRLTVL.

The rearrangement links TRBV3-1 (or the pseudogene TRBV3-2) to TRBJ1-1; 9 bases agree with TRBD1. This CDR3 has 14 residues. Germline V lookup: CDR1 LGHDT, CDR2 YNNKEL (reference sequence). V lost 5 bases to trimming and J lost 4 bases; unmatched junction nucleotides: 5. CDR3 nucleotides: TGTGCCAGCAGCAGACAGGGGGGGACCACTGAAGCTTTCTTT. This sequence encodes CASSRQGGTTEAFF.

The V gene is TRBV4-1, the J gene TRBJ2-2; a possible D gene is TRBD1 (6 bases). The CDR3 is 15 residues long. V lost 1 base and J lost 4, with 10 bases in between. The V gene's germline CDR1 is MGHRA and CDR2 YSYEKL. The CDR3 reads CASSQGQVGTGELFF. The CDR3 region has the DNA TGCGCCAGCAGCCAAGGACAGGTTGGCACCGGGGAGCTGTTTTTT.

The gene calls are TRBV3-1 (or the pseudogene TRBV3-2) and TRBJ1-2; D possibly corresponds to TRBD1 (6 bases). With 2 bases removed from V and 1 base from J, the gap between germline ends came to 8 bases. The CDR3 has 14 amino acids. The V gene's germline CDR1 is LGHDT and CDR2 YNNKEL (reference sequence). CDR3: CASSQTDSNYGYTF. In DNA form, the CDR3 reads TGTGCCAGCAGCCAAACGGACAGTAACTATGGCTACACCTTC.

The chain links TRBV28 to TRBJ2-3; D unresolved. Trimming took off 2 bases at V and 2 bases at J, with 11 bases between the two ends. Germline V gene sequence: CDR1 MDHEN, CDR2 SYDVKM. This CDR3 comprises 15 residues. This chain's CDR3 is CASSLEVRFTDTQYF. Here the CDR3 DNA reads TGTGCCAGCAGTTTAGAGGTCAGATTCACAGATACGCAGTATTTT.

The rearrangement joins TRBV7-9 to TRBJ2-1; 7 nucleotides match TRBD1. Trimming removed 5 bases from V and 4 bases from J; junction bases left unmatched: 8. CDR1 and CDR2 (germline): SEHNR, FQNEAQ (reference sequence). This CDR3 spans 15 amino acids. The CDR3 region is CASSPPGGRYNEQFF. CDR3 in DNA: TGTGCCAGCAGCCCCCCAGGGGGACGTTACAATGAGCAGTTCTTC. Complete variable domain (other parts from reference TRBV7-9 and TRBJ2-1): DTGVSQNPRHKITKRGQNVTFRCDPISEHNRLYWYRQTLGQGPEFLTYFQNEAQLEKSRLLSDRFSAERPKGSFSTLEIQRTEQGDSAMYLCASSPPGGRYNEQFFGPGTRLTVL.

The rearrangement links TRBV3-1 (or the pseudogene TRBV3-2) to TRBJ2-7; D may be TRBD1 (6 bases). Trimming took off 0 bases at V and 3 bases at J, with 15 bases between the two ends. Per germline, CDR1 LGHDT and CDR2 YNNKEL (reference sequence). This CDR3 spans 16 amino acids. CDR3 region: CASSQDMGASIYEQYF. Written as DNA, the CDR3 is TGTGCCAGCAGCCAAGATATGGGGGCTTCAATCTACGAGCAGTACTTC.

V gene TRBV18 combines with J gene TRBJ1-1; D possibly corresponds to TRBD1 (6 bases). The germline gives CDR1 KGHSH, CDR2 LQKENI. The CDR3 length is 15 residues. V was trimmed by 6 bases and J by 0 bases, leaving 14 bases between them. The chain's CDR3 is CASSYLQGLNTEAFF. DNA of the CDR3: TGTGCCAGCTCCTACCTACAGGGTTTGAACACTGAAGCTTTCTTT.